This T cell receptor beta chain derives from a study of cytomegalovirus exposure and HLA in healthy donors. General observations from the study: A later analysis found most CMV-associated TCR beta chains apparently HLA-restricted. TCR beta sequences reportedly predicted the HLA-A and HLA-B alleles of most subjects accurately.

This clone was counted a single time. As yet, its antigen is unknown. The V segment lost 2 bases and the J segment 14 bases; nucleotides outside the gene matches: 11. This CDR3 is 15 amino acids long. Germline loops: CDR1 MGHRA, CDR2 YSYEKL. The PCR had 60 Vbeta and 13 Jbeta primers. Original analysis: In a later analysis, 8.5 million to 14 million of tens of millions of unique beta chains occurred in at least two donors. The assay was immunoSEQ multiplex PCR, and TCRdb's table has in-frame clones only and misses some. The V and J calls and clone size were taken over from that table, and D and trimming were inferred from the DNA. This sample has tens of thousands of clones, with 70% to 85% found just once.

Sequencing used PBMCs. The sequence was collected from a man aged 55-75 years in good health and CMV-seronegative. The J gene is TRBJ2-5, the V gene TRBV4-1, with TRBD2 matching 13 bases. The DNA for the CDR3 is TGCGCCAGCAGCCAAATTAAACTAGCGGGGGGGCGTACCTACTTC. Its translation is CASSQIKLAGGRTYF.